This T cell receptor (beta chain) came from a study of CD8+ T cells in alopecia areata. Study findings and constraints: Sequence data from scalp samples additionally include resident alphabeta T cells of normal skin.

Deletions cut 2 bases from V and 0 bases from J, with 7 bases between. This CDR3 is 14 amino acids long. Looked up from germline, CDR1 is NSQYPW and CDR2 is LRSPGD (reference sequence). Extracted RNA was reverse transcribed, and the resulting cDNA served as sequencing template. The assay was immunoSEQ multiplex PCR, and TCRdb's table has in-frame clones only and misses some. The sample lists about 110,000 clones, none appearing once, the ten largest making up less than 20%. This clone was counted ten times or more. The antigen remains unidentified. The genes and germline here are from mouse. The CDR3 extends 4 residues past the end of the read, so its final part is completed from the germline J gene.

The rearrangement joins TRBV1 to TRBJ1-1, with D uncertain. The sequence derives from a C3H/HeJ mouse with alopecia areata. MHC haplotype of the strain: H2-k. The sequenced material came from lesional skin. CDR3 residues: CTCSAFPANTEVFF. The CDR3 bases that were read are TGCACCTGCAGTGCATTTCCAGCAAACACA.